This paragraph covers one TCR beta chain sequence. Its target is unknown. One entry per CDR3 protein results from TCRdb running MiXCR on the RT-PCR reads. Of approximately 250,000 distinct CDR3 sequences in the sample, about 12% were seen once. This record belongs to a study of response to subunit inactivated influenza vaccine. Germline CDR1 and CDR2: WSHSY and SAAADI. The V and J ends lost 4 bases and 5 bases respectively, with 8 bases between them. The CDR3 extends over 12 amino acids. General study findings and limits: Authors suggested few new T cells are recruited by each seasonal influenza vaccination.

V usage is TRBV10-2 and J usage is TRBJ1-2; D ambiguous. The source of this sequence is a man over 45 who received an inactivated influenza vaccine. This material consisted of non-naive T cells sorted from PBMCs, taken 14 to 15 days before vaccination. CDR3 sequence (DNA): TGCGCCAGCAGTGGACCGAATTATGGCTACACCTTC. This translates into CASSGPNYGYTF.